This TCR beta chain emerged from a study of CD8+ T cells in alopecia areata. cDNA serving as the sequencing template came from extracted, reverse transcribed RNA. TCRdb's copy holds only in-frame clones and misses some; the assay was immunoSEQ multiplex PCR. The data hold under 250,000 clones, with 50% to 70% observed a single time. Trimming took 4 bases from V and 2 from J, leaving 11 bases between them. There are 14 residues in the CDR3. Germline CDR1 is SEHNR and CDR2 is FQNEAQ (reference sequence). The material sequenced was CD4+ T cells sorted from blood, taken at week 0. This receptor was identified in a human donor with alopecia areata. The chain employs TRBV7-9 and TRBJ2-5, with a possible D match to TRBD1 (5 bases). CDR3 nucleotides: TGTGCCAGCAGCTACAGGACAAAGCAAGAGACCCAGTACTTC. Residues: CASSYRTKQETQYF.